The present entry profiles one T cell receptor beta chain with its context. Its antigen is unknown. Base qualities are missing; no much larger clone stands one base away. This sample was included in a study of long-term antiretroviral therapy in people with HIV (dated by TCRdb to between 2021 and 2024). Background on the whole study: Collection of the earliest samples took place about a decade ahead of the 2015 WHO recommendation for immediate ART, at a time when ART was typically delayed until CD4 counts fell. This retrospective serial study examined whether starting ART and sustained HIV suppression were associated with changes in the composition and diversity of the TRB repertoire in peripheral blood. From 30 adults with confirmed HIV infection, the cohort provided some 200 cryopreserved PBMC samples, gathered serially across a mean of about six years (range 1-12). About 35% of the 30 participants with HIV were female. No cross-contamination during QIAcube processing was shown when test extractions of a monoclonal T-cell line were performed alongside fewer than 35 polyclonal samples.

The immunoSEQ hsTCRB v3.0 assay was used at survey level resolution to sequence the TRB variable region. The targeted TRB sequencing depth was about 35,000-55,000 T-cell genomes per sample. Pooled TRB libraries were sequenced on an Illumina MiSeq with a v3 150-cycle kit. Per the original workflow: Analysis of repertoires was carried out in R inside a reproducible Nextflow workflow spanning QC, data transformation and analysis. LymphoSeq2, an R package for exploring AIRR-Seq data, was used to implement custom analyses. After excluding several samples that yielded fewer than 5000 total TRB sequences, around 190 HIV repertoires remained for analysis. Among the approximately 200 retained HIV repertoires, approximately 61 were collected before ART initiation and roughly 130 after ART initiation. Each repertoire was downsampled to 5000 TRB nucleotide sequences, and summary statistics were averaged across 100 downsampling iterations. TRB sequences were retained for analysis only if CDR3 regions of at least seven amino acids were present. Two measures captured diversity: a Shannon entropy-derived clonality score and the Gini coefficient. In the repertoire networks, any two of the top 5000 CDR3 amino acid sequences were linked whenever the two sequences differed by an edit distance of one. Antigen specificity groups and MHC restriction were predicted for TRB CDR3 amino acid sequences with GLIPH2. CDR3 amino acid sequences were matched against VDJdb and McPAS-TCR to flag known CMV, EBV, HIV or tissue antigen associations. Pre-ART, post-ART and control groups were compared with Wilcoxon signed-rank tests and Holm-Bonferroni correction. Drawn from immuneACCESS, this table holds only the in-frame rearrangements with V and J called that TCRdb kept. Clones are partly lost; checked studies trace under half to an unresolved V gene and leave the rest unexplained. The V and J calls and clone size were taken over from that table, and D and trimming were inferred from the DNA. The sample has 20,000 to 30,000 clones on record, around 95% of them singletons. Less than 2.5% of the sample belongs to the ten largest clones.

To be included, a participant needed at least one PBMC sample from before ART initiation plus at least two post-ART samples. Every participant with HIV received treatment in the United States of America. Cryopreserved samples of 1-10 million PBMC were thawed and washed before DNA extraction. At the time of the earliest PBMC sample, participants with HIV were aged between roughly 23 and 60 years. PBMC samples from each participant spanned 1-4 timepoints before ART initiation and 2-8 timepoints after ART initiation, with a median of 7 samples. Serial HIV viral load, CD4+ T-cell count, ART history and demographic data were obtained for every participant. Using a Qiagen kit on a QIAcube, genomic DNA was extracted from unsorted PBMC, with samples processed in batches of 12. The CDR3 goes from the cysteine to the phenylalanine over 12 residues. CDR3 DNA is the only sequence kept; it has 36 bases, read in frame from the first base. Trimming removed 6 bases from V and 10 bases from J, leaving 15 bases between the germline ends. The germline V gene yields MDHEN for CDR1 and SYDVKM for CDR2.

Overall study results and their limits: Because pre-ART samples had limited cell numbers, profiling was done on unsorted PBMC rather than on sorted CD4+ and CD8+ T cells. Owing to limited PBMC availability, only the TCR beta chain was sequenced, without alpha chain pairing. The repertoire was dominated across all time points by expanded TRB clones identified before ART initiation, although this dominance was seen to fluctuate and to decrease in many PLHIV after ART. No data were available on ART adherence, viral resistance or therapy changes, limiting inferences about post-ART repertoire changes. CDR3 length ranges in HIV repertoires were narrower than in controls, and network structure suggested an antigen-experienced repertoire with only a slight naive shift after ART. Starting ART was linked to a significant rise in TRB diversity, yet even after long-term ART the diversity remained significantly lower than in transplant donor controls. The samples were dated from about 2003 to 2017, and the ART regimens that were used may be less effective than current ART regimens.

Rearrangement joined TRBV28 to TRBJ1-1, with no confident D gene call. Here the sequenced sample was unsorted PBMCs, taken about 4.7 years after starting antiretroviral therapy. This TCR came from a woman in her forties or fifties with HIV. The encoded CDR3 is CASSSGVAGAFF. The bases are TGTGCCAGCAGCTCTGGGGTCGCTGGAGCTTTCTTT.